These 27 T cell receptor beta chains came from one sample sequenced in a study of OX40 agonist ivuxolimab in advanced cancers. Measured with immunoSEQ multiplex PCR; TCRdb has only the in-frame clones, and not every one. In the table there are around 60,000 clones, around nine tenths of which are singletons. The sequenced sample was CD4+ or CD8+ T cells sorted from blood, obtained in a trial of the OX40 agonist ivuxolimab. These receptors were obtained from an adult with an advanced solid tumor such as melanoma, head and neck, liver or kidney cancer.

This clone showed up just a few times. This sequence joins TRBV30 and TRBJ1-2, with D perhaps TRBD1 (6 bases). The CDR3 contains 17 residues. V was pared by 4 bases and J by 4 bases, with 25 bases between. Germline loops: CDR1 GTSNPN, CDR2 SVGIG (reference sequence). Here the CDR3 DNA reads TGTGCCTGGATTCCGGACAGCGGAACACAGCTAAGCTATGGCTACACCTTC. Its translation: CAWIPDSGTQLSYGYTF.

The chain uses TRBV29-1 and TRBJ1-3; a weak D match, TRBD1 (5 bases). The CDR3 contains 15 residues. Germline CDR1 is SQVTM and CDR2 is ANQGSEA. V was clipped by 4 bases and J by 0 bases, with 13 bases between them. CDR3 residues: CSVAYTGTSGNTIYF. CDR3 DNA: TGCAGCGTTGCCTATACCGGGACCTCTGGAAACACCATATATTTT.

The rearrangement joins TRBV5-4 to TRBJ2-7; possibly TRBD1 for D (7 bases). CDR3 length: 14 residues. Per the germline V gene, CDR1 is SGHNT and CDR2 is YYREEE (reference sequence). Trimming removed 2 bases from V and 3 bases from J, with 12 bases in between. The CDR3 nucleotides are TGTGCCAGCAGCTTTGGGGGGACAGACTACGAGCAGTACTTC. Amino acids: CASSFGGTDYEQYF.

This chain connects TRBV28 to TRBJ2-7; tentative D call: TRBD1 (6 bases). V dropped 6 bases and J dropped 5 bases, with 20 bases sitting between them. The CDR3 is 15 residues long. Germline values: CDR1 MDHEN, CDR2 SYDVKM. The CDR3 here is CASRPSGGPIHEQYF. In DNA form, the CDR3 reads TGTGCCAGCAGGCCGAGTGGGGGCCCGATCCACGAGCAGTACTTC. The full variable domain, in which reference TRBV28 and TRBJ2-7 provide the parts outside the CDR3, is DVKVTQSSRYLVKRTGEKVFLECVQDMDHENMFWYRQDPGLGLRLIYFSYDVKMKEKGDIPEGYSVSREKKERFSLILESASTNQTSMYLCASRPSGGPIHEQYFGPGTRLTVT.

The J gene is TRBJ2-3, the V gene TRBV4-2; a weak D match, TRBD2 (5 bases). This CDR3 has 15 amino acids. V dropped 1 base and J dropped 6 bases, with 14 bases sitting between them. Germline CDR1 and CDR2: LGHNA and YNFKEQ. The DNA of the CDR3 is TGTGCCAGCAGCCAAGTTGGGAGTTTGACGGATACGCAGTATTTT. As protein: CASSQVGSLTDTQYF.

This rearrangement joins TRBV19 to TRBJ1-5; 7 bases align to TRBD1. Germline CDR1 and CDR2: LNHDA and SQIVND (reference sequence). V was clipped by 0 bases and J by 4 bases; unmatched bases: 6. The CDR3 length is 16 residues. The CDR3 reads CASSIDLAGGNQPQHF. Written as DNA, the CDR3 is TGTGCCAGTAGTATAGATCTGGCAGGGGGGAATCAGCCCCAGCATTTT.

The rearrangement joins TRBV6-5 to TRBJ2-2; D remains unclear. CDR3 length: 13 amino acids. V lost 5 bases and J 8 bases, leaving 12 bases between the germline ends. Per the germline V gene, CDR1 is MNHEY and CDR2 is SVGAGI. CDR3 region: CASSSRARGELFF. The CDR3 coding sequence is TGTGCCAGCAGTAGTCGGGCTAGGGGGGAGCTGTTTTTT.

The chain uses TRBV7-3 and TRBJ1-6, with D unclear. The CDR3 runs to 13 residues. Trimming cost V 2 bases and J 7 bases, with 6 bases left between them. CDR1 is SGHTA, CDR2 FQGTGA, per germline. Written as DNA, the CDR3 is TGTGCCAGCAGCTTAGGCGCAAATTCACCCCTCCACTTT. Its translation: CASSLGANSPLHF.

This clone has only one observation. The V call is TRBV18, the J call TRBJ1-1, with TRBD1 identical over 7 bases. CDR1 and CDR2 from the germline V gene are KGHSH and LQKENI. The CDR3 totals 14 residues. The V and J ends lost 2 bases and 1 base, in that order; junction bases with no gene match: 1. CDR3 sequence (DNA): TGTGCCAGCTCACCAGACAGGGCGAACACTGAAGCTTTCTTT. Its translation: CASSPDRANTEAFF.

The rearrangement joins TRBV4-3 to TRBJ1-4; no clear D. The CDR3 is made up of 16 amino acids. In germline, CDR1 is LGHNA, CDR2 YSLEER. V was trimmed by 0 bases and J by 8 bases, leaving 16 bases between them. CDR3 residues: CASSQEINSVVEKLFF. The CDR3 bases are TGCGCCAGCAGCCAAGAAATAAACAGCGTAGTCGAAAAACTGTTTTTT.

The chain joins TRBV18 to TRBJ2-7; D tentatively reads TRBD1 or TRBD2 (5 bases each). Germline V gene sequence: CDR1 KGHSH, CDR2 LQKENI. The CDR3 loop spans 13 amino acids. The germline V and J ends were trimmed by 3 bases and 6 bases, with 12 bases remaining between them. CDR3 DNA sequence: TGTGCCAGCTCACCGAGGGGAGAGGGCGAGCAGTACTTC. Its translation is CASSPRGEGEQYF.

This chain links TRBV28 with TRBJ2-3, with 7 bases identical to TRBD1. The CDR3 loop spans 13 amino acids. Trimming took 10 bases from V and 0 from J; bases not matched to a gene: 4. CDR1 MDHEN and CDR2 SYDVKM come from the germline V gene. In DNA, the CDR3 is TGTGCCACCGGGACAGAGAGCACAGATACGCAGTATTTT. Its translation is CATGTESTDTQYF.

J is TRBJ2-7 and V is TRBV18; D unclear. V was trimmed by 5 bases and J by 5 bases, leaving 7 bases between them. From germline, CDR1 is KGHSH and CDR2 LQKENI. CDR3 length: 11 amino acids. This chain's CDR3 is CASSTLHEQYF. Written as DNA, the CDR3 is TGTGCCAGCTCAACACTTCACGAGCAGTACTTC.

V is TRBV7-8 and J is TRBJ2-2, with D possibly being TRBD1 or TRBD2 (5 bases each). The CDR3 loop spans 18 amino acids. V lost 3 bases, J lost 2 bases, and 19 bases lay in between. Per germline, CDR1 SGHVS and CDR2 FQNEAQ. CDR3 bases: TGTGCCAGCAGCTTTCGGGACGGCATGACCTTAAACACCGGGGAGCTGTTTTTT. Translation gives CASSFRDGMTLNTGELFF.

This clone showed up just once. The rearrangement links TRBV5-1 to TRBJ2-7; D is possibly TRBD1 or TRBD2 (6 bases each). Trimming left V 0 bases short and J 2 bases short, with 12 bases between. The V gene's germline CDR1 is SGHRS and CDR2 YFSETQ. CDR3 length equals 15 residues. CDR3 nucleotide sequence: TGCGCCAGCAGCTTGGATGGGGGGCGCACCTACGAGCAGTACTTC. Its protein product is CASSLDGGRTYEQYF. Variable domain in full (rest from reference TRBV5-1 and TRBJ2-7): KAGVTQTPRYLIKTRGQQVTLSCSPISGHRSVSWYQQTPGQGLQFLFEYFSETQRNKGNFPGRFSGRQFSNSRSEMNVSTLELGDSALYLCASSLDGGRTYEQYFGPGTRLTVT.

The rearrangement uses TRBV4-2 and TRBJ2-7; no clear D gene. There are 14 residues in the CDR3. Germline CDR1 LGHNA, CDR2 YNFKEQ. Trimming removed 0 bases from V and 3 bases from J, with 9 bases in between. CDR3 loop: CASSQDKTVYEQYF. In DNA, the CDR3 is TGTGCCAGCAGCCAAGATAAAACAGTCTACGAGCAGTACTTC.

The V call is TRBV18, the J call TRBJ1-3; D gene uncertain. The CDR3 length is 14 residues. From germline, CDR1 is KGHSH and CDR2 LQKENI. The germline V and J ends were trimmed by 2 bases and 8 bases, with 13 bases remaining between them. This CDR3 reads CASSPSALGHTIYF. CDR3 DNA: TGTGCCAGCTCACCAAGTGCACTGGGTCACACCATATATTTT.

The count of this clone is one. The gene calls are TRBV5-5 and TRBJ1-2; 9 nucleotides align to TRBD1. The CDR3 runs 16 residues. CDR1 is SGHKS and CDR2 is YYEKEE in the germline V gene (reference sequence). V gave up 4 bases and J gave up 5 bases; unmatched junction bases: 12. CDR3: CASSPGGQGGGYGYTF. DNA for the CDR3: TGTGCCAGCAGCCCCGGGGGACAGGGTGGAGGGTATGGCTACACCTTC. The full variable domain, completed using reference TRBV5-5 and TRBJ1-2, is DAGVTQSPTHLIKTRGQQVTLRCSPISGHKSVSWYQQVLGQGPQFIFQYYEKEERGRGNFPDRFSARQFPNYSSELNVNALLLGDSALYLCASSPGGQGGGYGYTFGSGTRLTVV.

The V call is TRBV10-1, the J call TRBJ2-7; D unclear. V was shortened by 0 bases and J by 2 bases, with 8 bases between the two germline ends. Germline V gene sequence: CDR1 WNHNN, CDR2 SYGVQD (reference sequence). The CDR3 spans 14 residues. CDR3 DNA: TGCGCCAGCAGTGAGTCAATAGCACCCTACGAGCAGTACTTC. Its translation: CASSESIAPYEQYF.

The V gene is TRBV4-2, the J gene TRBJ2-3, with a weak D call TRBD2 (6 bases). Germline V gene lookup returns CDR1 LGHNA and CDR2 YNFKEQ. The CDR3 runs to 16 residues. The ends were cut back, 0 bases at V and 5 bases at J, with 15 bases in the middle. This CDR3 is CASSQDLVGGGDTQYF. The CDR3 DNA sequence: TGTGCCAGCAGCCAAGATCTAGTGGGAGGAGGAGATACGCAGTATTTT.

The gene calls are TRBV28 and TRBJ1-1; 10 bases line up with TRBD1. CDR1 is MDHEN, CDR2 SYDVKM, per germline. The CDR3 totals 19 residues. V lost 4 bases and J lost 1; bases outside the gene matches: 15. The CDR3 region is CASSSPPTGGGGENTEAFF. CDR3 DNA sequence: TGTGCCAGCAGTTCCCCTCCGACAGGGGGCGGAGGCGAGAACACTGAAGCTTTCTTT.

The J gene is TRBJ1-6, the V gene TRBV2, with TRBD1 identical over 11 bases. The CDR3 contains 15 residues. Germline CDR1 is SNHLY and CDR2 is FYNNEI. V lost 6 bases, J lost 8 bases, and 6 bases stayed unmatched. The CDR3 spells CASSGQGAPYSPLHF. The DNA for the CDR3 is TGTGCCAGCAGCGGACAGGGGGCACCCTATTCACCCCTCCACTTT.

This clone was found a few times. V is TRBV5-4 and J is TRBJ2-1; 9 bases line up with TRBD1. The CDR3 totals 14 residues. V was pared by 4 bases and J by 8 bases, with 7 bases of the junction left unmatched. Germline V gives CDR1 SGHNT, CDR2 YYREEE (reference sequence). This chain's CDR3 is CASSLQGAEYEQFF. The CDR3 nucleotides read TGTGCCAGCAGCCTACAGGGGGCGGAATATGAGCAGTTCTTC.

J is TRBJ2-5 and V is TRBV6-1; the D gene is possibly TRBD2 (7 bases). CDR3 length equals 12 residues. Germline V CDR1 and CDR2: MNHNS, SASEGT. V lost 5 bases, J lost 4 bases, and 8 bases lay in between. CDR3 DNA sequence: TGTGCCAGCAGTAGGGGGGGAGAGACCCAGTACTTC. Its protein is CASSRGGETQYF.

The rearrangement uses TRBV6-6 and TRBJ2-2; TRBD1 matches at 10 bases. Germline-derived CDR1 and CDR2 are MNHNY and SVGAGI (reference sequence). This CDR3 has 14 residues. The V and J ends lost 8 bases and 5 bases, in that order; junction bases with no gene match: 5. In DNA, the CDR3 is TGTGCCAGCGTCGGACAGGGGGGAACCGGGGAGCTGTTTTTT. Protein product: CASVGQGGTGELFF.

This rearrangement joins TRBV7-9 to TRBJ1-3; D ambiguous. CDR3 length: 16 amino acids. Deletions cut 5 bases from V and 0 bases from J, with 14 bases between. Germline V gene data show CDR1 as SEHNR and CDR2 as FQNEAQ (reference sequence). This CDR3 is CASSRNGESSGNTIYF. CDR3 coding DNA: TGTGCCAGCAGCCGAAACGGGGAAAGCTCTGGAAACACCATATATTTT.

This clone was detected once. This chain connects TRBV7-9 to TRBJ1-1; tentative D call: TRBD1 (5 bases). This CDR3 spans 14 amino acids. V was trimmed by 2 bases and J by 5 bases, leaving 12 bases between them. The germline V gene encodes CDR1 SEHNR and CDR2 FQNEAQ (reference sequence). CDR3 amino acids: CASSLWGERTEAFF. The DNA for the CDR3 is TGTGCCAGCAGCTTATGGGGGGAGAGGACTGAAGCTTTCTTT.